The 30 T cell receptor beta chains given below trace back to one sample, sequenced in a study of read filtering for tumor transcriptome and immune sequencing. From around 440 ng of RNA, a library with molecular barcoded alpha/delta and beta/gamma adaptors was made. One entry per CDR3 protein results from TCRdb running MiXCR on the reads. The repertoire holds about 24,000 distinct CDR3 sequences, with 22% as singletons. The sample consisted of a population of CD138-negative cells sorted from bone marrow. Source of these receptors: a donor at least 40 years old with multiple myeloma.

This chain joins TRBV5-1 and TRBJ2-5; D possibly uses TRBD1 or TRBD2 (6 bases each). Per the germline V gene, CDR1 is SGHRS and CDR2 is YFSETQ. The CDR3 consists of 14 residues. The germline V and J ends were trimmed by 2 bases and 5 bases, with 13 bases remaining between them. The chain's CDR3 is CASSFGGGSETQYF. CDR3 DNA: TGCGCCAGCAGCTTTGGAGGGGGAAGCGAGACCCAGTACTTC.

In this sample, this clonotype turned up many times. The chain links TRBV19 to TRBJ2-3; 8 positions match TRBD1. There are 15 residues in the CDR3. J gave up 5 bases and V 1 base, and 5 bases lay outside the gene matches. Germline CDR1 is LNHDA and CDR2 is SQIVND (reference sequence). The DNA for the CDR3 is TGTGCCAGTAGTATAGGAACAGGGGGTGGAGATACGCAGTATTTT. Amino acid sequence: CASSIGTGGGDTQYF.

This clonotype was observed at least ten times. The rearrangement links TRBV6-1 to TRBJ1-1; 9 nucleotides align to TRBD1. Germline V CDR1 and CDR2: MNHNS, SASEGT. V was clipped by 6 bases and J by 3 bases; unmatched bases: 11. This CDR3 spans 16 amino acids. The DNA for the CDR3 is TGTGCCAGCAGGGGAACGGACAGGGGAGTTTACACTGAAGCTTTCTTT. It specifies CASRGTDRGVYTEAFF.

In this sample, this clonotype turned up many times. This chain joins TRBV20-1 and TRBJ2-5; either TRBD1 or TRBD2 may fit D (6 bases each). The germline V gene encodes CDR1 DFQATT and CDR2 SNEGSKA (reference sequence). This CDR3 region has 13 residues. Trimming removed 3 bases at V and 5 bases at J, with 13 bases between. The CDR3 loop reads CSASGGRGETQYF. Written as DNA, the CDR3 is TGCAGTGCTAGTGGGGGGCGAGGTGAGACCCAGTACTTC.

This clonotype was recorded at least ten times. The V call is TRBV29-1, the J call TRBJ2-5; 11 bases are shared with TRBD2. The J segment lost 7 bases and the V segment lost 3 bases, leaving 1 base of the junction unmatched. Germline V gene lookup returns CDR1 SQVTM and CDR2 ANQGSEA. The CDR3 loop spans 12 amino acids. The CDR3 loop reads CSVDGTSGTQYF. The CDR3 DNA reads as TGCAGCGTTGACGGGACTAGCGGGACCCAGTACTTC.

As to this clonotype: A much larger clone differs from this one at a single base, so this may be a read error. This CDR3 reads CASSLLPQEAQYF. The CDR3 DNA sequence: TGTGCCAGCAGCTTGTTGCCTCAAGAGGCCCAGTACTTC. The V and J genes are TRBV5-4 and TRBJ2-5; D not resolved. The germline CDR1 and CDR2 sequences are SGHNT and YYREEE (reference sequence). This CDR3 is built from 13 residues.

This clonotype showed up many times. The J gene is TRBJ2-1, the V gene TRBV6-2 or TRBV6-3; no firm D call. The V gene lost 4 bases and the J gene lost 5 bases, with 15 bases spanning the gap. This CDR3 contains 15 residues. Germline V gene lookup returns CDR1 MNHEY and CDR2 SVGEGT. As DNA, the CDR3 is TGTGCCAGCAGTTCCCTTGACTTTCGGGACAATGAGCAGTTCTTC. Amino acid sequence: CASSSLDFRDNEQFF.

Concerning this clonotype itself: A much larger clone is a single base away; this may be a read error. The chain has TRBV7-2 and TRBJ2-3, with a weak D call TRBD1 (9 bases). CDR1 is SGHTA and CDR2 is FQGNSA in the germline V gene. The CDR3 consists of 17 residues. CDR3 amino acids: CGSSLAGQGWGTDTQYF. The CDR3 DNA follows: TGTGGCAGCAGCTTAGCGGGACAGGGCTGGGGCACAGATACGCAGTATTTT.

The table lists this clonotype with many counts. This chain connects TRBV30 to TRBJ2-1, with 7 bases aligning to TRBD1. J was trimmed by 9 bases and V by 0 bases; bases with no gene match: 8. Germline V gene sequence: CDR1 GTSNPN, CDR2 SVGIG (reference sequence). CDR3 length equals 14 residues. The CDR3 sequence: CAWSVLQGFGEQFF. The CDR3 coding sequence is TGTGCCTGGAGTGTACTACAGGGGTTCGGTGAGCAGTTCTTC.

This clonotype appeared many times. The CDR3 nucleotides are TGTGCCTGCTACACCGTACCGGGACTAGCGGGGGGTAAATGCTCCTACGAGCAGTACTTC. It codes for CACYTVPGLAGGKCSYEQYF. The chain recombines TRBV30 with TRBJ2-7, with 15 bases fitting TRBD2. The CDR3 is 20 residues long. Trimming at V came to 6 bases and at J to 0 bases, leaving 18 bases not matched to a gene. CDR1 and CDR2 (germline): GTSNPN, SVGIG (reference sequence).

At least ten counts were recorded for this clonotype. This chain joins TRBV11-2 and TRBJ2-3, with 7 bases lining up with TRBD2. CDR1 is SGHAT, CDR2 FQNNGV, per germline. Losses at the gene ends were 0 bases for V and 3 bases for J; bases not matched to a gene: 3. This CDR3 is 15 amino acids long. CDR3 residues: CASSLDNGRTDTQYF. DNA of the CDR3: TGTGCCAGCAGCTTAGATAACGGGAGGACAGATACGCAGTATTTT.

This clonotype was detected many times. The chain combines TRBV6-1 with TRBJ2-1; 7 bases map to TRBD1. Germline V gene sequence: CDR1 MNHNS, CDR2 SASEGT. This CDR3 comprises 15 residues. J was trimmed by 2 bases and V by 9 bases; bases with no gene match: 10. This CDR3 is CASKTGQSAYNEQFF. In nucleotides, the CDR3 is TGTGCCAGTAAAACGGGACAGTCGGCCTACAATGAGCAGTTCTTC.

The table lists this clonotype with many counts. The rearrangement joins TRBV20-1 to TRBJ1-1; a weak D match, TRBD1 (5 bases). This CDR3 spans 14 amino acids. Germline V gene data show CDR1 as DFQATT and CDR2 as SNEGSKA (reference sequence). V lost 0 bases, J lost 5 bases, and 13 bases lay in between. DNA of the CDR3: TGCAGTGCTAGAGATATGGCAGGGAGAACTGAAGCTTTCTTT. The encoded protein is CSARDMAGRTEAFF.

This clonotype was seen many times. V is TRBV5-8 and J is TRBJ2-7; 8 bases are shared with TRBD1. The germline CDR1 and CDR2 sequences are SGHTS and YDEGEE. The length of the CDR3 is 14 residues. The J segment lost 4 bases and the V segment lost 4 bases, leaving 7 bases of the junction unmatched. The CDR3: CASSRYRGVYEQYF. The CDR3 DNA reads TGTGCCAGCAGCAGATACAGGGGGGTTTACGAGCAGTACTTC.

This clonotype was picked up a small number of times. The gene calls are TRBV2 and TRBJ2-3, with D unclear. Trimming shortened V by 7 bases and J by 11 bases, and 19 bases separated the two germline ends. Looked up from germline, CDR1 is SNHLY and CDR2 is FYNNEI. The CDR3 contains 13 residues. CDR3 in DNA: TGTGCCAGCACTGGTTCCAGCTTACGGATGCAGTATTTT. This codes for CASTGSSLRMQYF.

This clonotype has ten or more counts. The chain uses TRBV10-3 and TRBJ2-1, with 14 bases fitting TRBD2. The germline V gene has CDR1 ENHRY and CDR2 SYGVKD. The CDR3 length is 17 residues. Germline trimming cut 0 bases from V and 8 bases from J; bases unmatched to any gene: 6. The CDR3 region is CAISESTGTSGGYEQFF. CDR3 in DNA: TGTGCCATCAGTGAGTCAACCGGGACTAGCGGGGGATATGAGCAGTTCTTC.

This clonotype occurred many times. This rearrangement joins TRBV29-1 to TRBJ1-1; 9 bases align to TRBD1. The CDR3 length is 13 residues. Trimming took 4 bases from V and 4 from J; bases not matched to a gene: 4. Germline V lookup: CDR1 SQVTM, CDR2 ANQGSEA. As DNA, the CDR3 is TGCAGCGTTGCCGGACAGGGGACCACTGAAGCTTTCTTT. Protein product: CSVAGQGTTEAFF.

Many counts were recorded for this clonotype. This rearrangement joins TRBV20-1 to TRBJ1-5; no firm D call. Germline assignment: CDR1 DFQATT and CDR2 SNEGSKA (reference sequence). The germline V and J ends were trimmed by 3 bases and 6 bases, with 15 bases remaining between them. The CDR3 sequence is 14 residues long. This chain's CDR3 is CSASLGGVGQPQHF. The CDR3 region has the DNA TGCAGTGCTAGTCTCGGTGGGGTCGGTCAGCCCCAGCATTTT.

In its sample, this clonotype was seen many times. The genes are TRBV14 and TRBJ2-3, with no clear D. The CDR3 runs 12 residues. Per germline, CDR1 SGHDN and CDR2 FVKESK. Trimming left V 1 base short and J 5 bases short, with 4 bases between. CDR3 residues: CASSQVVDTQYF. As DNA, the CDR3 is TGTGCCAGCAGCCAAGTGGTAGATACGCAGTATTTT.

Concerning this clonotype: Sequence at one end of the junction differs from germline and may be a read error. V gene TRBV12-3 or TRBV12-4 combines with J gene TRBJ2-1, with no clear D. The CDR3 is 11 residues long. The CDR3 sequence is CASSQVSEQFF. In DNA form, the CDR3 reads TGTGCCAGCAGCCAGGTCAGTGAGCAATTCTTC.

This sequence joins TRBV5-1 and TRBJ2-3; TRBD2 is a possible D gene (6 bases). The CDR3 length is 16 residues. Trimming pared 3 bases from V and 0 bases from J, leaving 14 bases between. Germline CDR1 is SGHRS and CDR2 is YFSETQ. CDR3 sequence reads: CASSWEAWASTDTQYF. The CDR3, as DNA: TGCGCCAGCAGCTGGGAGGCGTGGGCTAGCACAGATACGCAGTATTTT.

The table lists this clonotype with many counts. The chain has TRBV19 and TRBJ2-1, with D tentatively TRBD2 (6 bases). Per the germline V gene, CDR1 is LNHDA and CDR2 is SQIVND (reference sequence). Trimming shortened V by 3 bases and J by 7 bases, and 10 bases separated the two germline ends. The CDR3 length is 13 residues. The DNA of the CDR3 is TGTGCCAGTAGTATGGGACTCACTAATGAGCAGTTCTTC. Its protein is CASSMGLTNEQFF.

The J gene is TRBJ2-2, the V gene TRBV7-9; D is undetermined. The CDR3 is 15 residues long. Trimming shortened V by 5 bases and J by 0 bases, and 10 bases separated the two germline ends. CDR1 and CDR2 (germline): SEHNR, FQNEAQ (reference sequence). The DNA for the CDR3 is TGTGCCAGCAGCCCGAGTTCCGCGAACACCGGGGAGCTGTTTTTT. Encoded protein: CASSPSSANTGELFF. The full variable domain, in which reference TRBV7-9 and TRBJ2-2 provide the parts outside the CDR3, is DTGVSQNPRHKITKRGQNVTFRCDPISEHNRLYWYRQTLGQGPEFLTYFQNEAQLEKSRLLSDRFSAERPKGSFSTLEIQRTEQGDSAMYLCASSPSSANTGELFFGEGSRLTVL.

As for this clonotype: It differs at one base from a far larger clone, so likely a read error. V is TRBV11-3 and J is TRBJ2-1; 11 bases are a match to TRBD2. Germline V gene sequence: CDR1 SGHNT, CDR2 YENEEA. This CDR3 has 17 amino acids. V gave up 5 bases and J gave up 0 bases; unmatched junction bases: 6. The CDR3 spells CASSPGTSGSSYNEQFF. The CDR3 DNA follows: TGTGCCAGCAGCCCAGGGACTAGCGGAAGCTCCTACAATGAGCAGTTCTTC.

Details on this clonotype: At one of its ends the junction is not consistent with the germline gene, which may arise from a read error. This chain joins TRBV4-1 and TRBJ1-6, with 9 positions matching TRBD1. The CDR3 length is 15 residues. Germline CDR1 and CDR2: MGHRA and YSYEKL. CDR3 in DNA: TGCGCCAGCAGGCAAGGGGACAGGGCTAATTCACTCCTCCACTTT. Amino acid sequence: CASRQGDRANSLLHF.

This clonotype was counted many times. V usage is TRBV5-1 and J usage is TRBJ1-5; D gene uncertain. Germline CDR1 is SGHRS and CDR2 is YFSETQ. The CDR3 has 17 amino acids. Trimming shortened V by 4 bases and J by 6 bases, and 23 bases separated the two germline ends. CDR3 in amino acids: CASSPIYTSRKGQPQHF. CDR3 in DNA: TGCGCCAGCAGCCCAATTTACACCTCACGTAAGGGTCAGCCCCAGCATTTT.

The table lists this clonotype with many counts. The V call is TRBV20-1, the J call TRBJ2-1, with 11 nucleotides matching TRBD2. The ends lost 5 bases at V and 6 bases at J; junction bases unmatched: 6. From germline, CDR1 is DFQATT and CDR2 SNEGSKA (reference sequence). The CDR3 extends over 14 amino acids. CDR3: CSADLLAGGNEQFF. DNA of the CDR3: TGCAGTGCTGACCTCCTAGCGGGGGGCAATGAGCAGTTCTTC.

This clonotype was recorded at least ten times. The chain couples TRBV20-1 to TRBJ2-1, with TRBD2 identical over 15 bases. Germline V gene lookup returns CDR1 DFQATT and CDR2 SNEGSKA (reference sequence). The CDR3 runs to 17 residues. Trimming cost V 4 bases and J 0 bases; bases outside gene matches: 4. The CDR3 DNA sequence: TGCAGTGCTAAGGGACTAGCGGGGGGCCTCTCCTACAATGAGCAGTTCTTC. As protein: CSAKGLAGGLSYNEQFF.

This clonotype was counted once. The chain uses TRBV14 and TRBJ1-1; D unclear. Trimming pared 1 base from V and 3 bases from J, leaving 12 bases between. The CDR3 extends over 15 amino acids. CDR1 SGHDN and CDR2 FVKESK come from the germline V gene. The CDR3 DNA reads TGTGCCAGCAGCCAAGTATCGGTTAGGGACACTGAAGCTTTCTTT. Residues: CASSQVSVRDTEAFF.

This clonotype was seen repeatedly, ten times or more. The rearrangement joins TRBV7-6 to TRBJ1-2, with D maybe TRBD1 (6 bases). Germline values: CDR1 SGHVS, CDR2 FNYEAQ. This CDR3 has 13 residues. V was cut by 1 base and J by 11 bases, with 14 bases left in between. The CDR3 DNA follows: TGTGCCAGCAGCTTAGGGATGGACAGACCATACACCTTC. Translated, it gives CASSLGMDRPYTF.